One and the same sample provided the 29 T cell receptor beta chains below, sequenced in a study of blood T cells in healthy people across ages. PCR was performed a second time for about 6 to 12 cycles using a sample-barcoded 5' primer and a J-beta primer mix. MiXCR, run by TCRdb on the 5' RACE reads, gives a single entry per CDR3 protein. The sample shows hundreds of thousands of distinct CDR3 sequences, approximately 40% of them seen only once. The sample was blood. The receptor set was obtained from an older man in good health.

Only a few counts were recorded for this clonotype. CDR3 loop: CASSPGTDFLSYEQYF. CDR3 coding DNA: TGTGCCAGCAGCCCCGGGACCGATTTTCTCTCCTACGAGCAGTACTTC. The J gene is TRBJ2-7, the V gene TRBV6-1; D tentatively reads TRBD1 or TRBD2 (5 bases each). The germline V and J ends were trimmed by 6 bases and 0 bases, with 18 bases remaining between them. Germline-derived CDR1 and CDR2 are MNHNS and SASEGT. This CDR3 is 16 amino acids long.

The V gene is TRBV7-2, the J gene TRBJ2-3; D might be TRBD2 (6 bases). Germline V lookup: CDR1 SGHTA, CDR2 FQGNSA. The CDR3 has 15 residues. Trimming pared 4 bases from V and 2 bases from J, leaving 13 bases between. CDR3 amino acids: CASSCSSDPTDTQYF. CDR3 DNA: TGTGCCAGCAGCTGCTCTAGCGACCCCACAGATACGCAGTATTTT.

At least ten counts were recorded for this clonotype. The chain combines TRBV29-1 with TRBJ2-1; 10 nucleotides match TRBD2. The V and J ends lost 7 bases and 7 bases, in that order; junction bases with no gene match: 13. The CDR3 contains 15 residues. Germline V gene lookup returns CDR1 SQVTM and CDR2 ANQGSEA. DNA for the CDR3: TGCAGCGCCCGAACCGGGACTAGCGCCGAAAATGAGCAGTTCTTC. This sequence encodes CSARTGTSAENEQFF.

This clonotype has just a few counts. CDR3 DNA: TGCAGCGTTGTCTTTCCCAAGTCGAATAATGAAAAACTGTTTTTT. This translates into CSVVFPKSNNEKLFF. The V and J genes are TRBV29-1 and TRBJ1-4, with unresolved D. This CDR3 is 15 amino acids long. CDR1 SQVTM and CDR2 ANQGSEA come from the germline V gene. V was cut by 4 bases and J by 4 bases, with 16 bases left in between. The full variable domain, completed using reference TRBV29-1 and TRBJ1-4, is SAVISQKPSRDICQRGTSLTIQCQVDSQVTMMFWYRQQPGQSLTLIATANQGSEATYESGFVIDKFPISRPNLTFSTLTVSNMSPEDSSIYLCSVVFPKSNNEKLFFGSGTQLSVL.

This clonotype has only a few counts. The chain is built from TRBV6-2 or TRBV6-3 and TRBJ2-3, with D tentatively TRBD1 (5 bases). The V end lost 7 bases, the J end lost 8 bases, and 16 bases lay between the germline ends. Per germline, CDR1 MNHEY and CDR2 SVGEGT. This CDR3 has 13 residues. CDR3 protein: CASKIERRGTQYF. In DNA, the CDR3 is TGTGCCAGCAAAATCGAGCGTAGGGGTACGCAGTATTTT.

This clonotype was picked up a small number of times. The V and J genes are TRBV5-1 and TRBJ1-2; D is perhaps TRBD1 (5 bases). CDR3 size: 16 residues. The germline V and J ends were trimmed by 4 bases and 2 bases, with 18 bases remaining between them. Germline assignment: CDR1 SGHRS and CDR2 YFSETQ. DNA for the CDR3: TGCGCCAGCAGCCAAGGCACCGGGACGGGCAACTATGGCTACACCTTC. It codes for CASSQGTGTGNYGYTF.

V gene TRBV20-1 combines with J gene TRBJ2-7; D may be TRBD1 (5 bases). Germline V gene data show CDR1 as DFQATT and CDR2 as SNEGSKA (reference sequence). The CDR3 length is 13 residues. V shed 1 base and J shed 3 bases, with 10 bases lying between them. The CDR3 reads CSARAPQGYEQYF. The CDR3 DNA reads as TGCAGTGCTAGAGCCCCGCAGGGCTACGAGCAGTACTTC.

This chain joins TRBV5-5 and TRBJ2-7; 9 nucleotides align to TRBD2. The V segment lost 1 base and the J segment 3 bases; nucleotides outside the gene matches: 5. This CDR3 is 15 amino acids long. Germline V gene sequence: CDR1 SGHKS, CDR2 YYEKEE (reference sequence). CDR3 protein: CASSLRLAEDYEQYF. CDR3 in DNA: TGTGCCAGCAGCTTGAGACTAGCGGAAGACTACGAGCAGTACTTC.

This chain links TRBV6-5 with TRBJ2-7, with 7 bases matching TRBD1. The junction had 8 bases not matched to a gene; V was cut back by 6 bases and J by 3 bases. The CDR3 has 14 amino acids. From germline, CDR1 is MNHEY and CDR2 SVGAGI. The CDR3 is CASSRLTGLYEQYF. In DNA form, the CDR3 reads TGTGCCAGCAGCCGCTTGACAGGGCTCTACGAGCAGTACTTC.

This rearrangement joins TRBV18 to TRBJ2-2; 8 bases match TRBD1. Germline CDR1 KGHSH, CDR2 LQKENI. After removal of 5 bases from V and 2 bases from J, the junction contained 4 bases not matched to a gene. CDR3 length: 15 residues. The CDR3 reads CASSSGQVNTGELFF. As DNA, the CDR3 is TGTGCCAGCTCATCGGGACAGGTCAACACCGGGGAGCTGTTTTTT.

Notes on this clonotype: A much larger clone lies one base from this, so it may be a read error. The chain links TRBV4-2 to TRBJ1-1; D gene uncertain. The germline V gene has CDR1 LGHNA and CDR2 YNFKEQ. This CDR3 spans 15 amino acids. CDR3 region: CASSKDAGSLAEAFF. The DNA for the CDR3 is TGTGCCAGCAGCAAAGATGCGGGGTCTCTAGCTGAAGCTTTCTTT.

V is TRBV20-1 and J is TRBJ2-5; a weak D match, TRBD1 (6 bases). The CDR3 contains 14 residues. Germline loops: CDR1 DFQATT, CDR2 SNEGSKA (reference sequence). Trimming left V 4 bases short and J 4 bases short, with 16 bases between. This chain's CDR3 is CSANSPGDPETQYF. CDR3 in DNA: TGCAGTGCTAACTCCCCAGGGGACCCAGAGACCCAGTACTTC.

The genes are TRBV28 and TRBJ2-5; D is uncertain. The J call may be wrong; the DNA end is better matched by TRBJ2-7. The germline CDR1 and CDR2 sequences are MDHEN and SYDVKM. This CDR3 comprises 13 residues. In DNA form, the CDR3 reads TGTGCCAGCAGTTTATACGTGGAATACGAGCAGTACTTC. It codes for CASSLYVEYEQYF.

This chain uses TRBV30 with TRBJ2-1; D may be TRBD1 (6 bases). Judging by the DNA end, TRBJ2-7 fits better; the J call may be wrong. CDR1 is GTSNPN and CDR2 is SVGIG in the germline V gene (reference sequence). This CDR3 region has 14 residues. CDR3 sequence reads: CAWSPGQIYNEQYF. In DNA, the CDR3 is TGTGCCTGGAGTCCCGGACAGATCTACAATGAGCAGTACTTC.

In its sample, this clonotype was seen many times. CDR3 protein: CASREQGRKYESYTF. The DNA of the CDR3 is TGTGCCAGCAGGGAACAGGGACGGAAATATGAAAGCTACACCTTC. This rearrangement joins TRBV6-6 to TRBJ1-2, with a possible D match to TRBD1 (6 bases). This CDR3 spans 15 amino acids. The germline CDR1 and CDR2 sequences are MNHNY and SVGAGI (reference sequence). Trimming pared 6 bases from V and 9 bases from J, leaving 23 bases between.

The rearrangement joins TRBV12-5 to TRBJ2-1; D gene ambiguous. V was cut by 2 bases and J by 0 bases, with 5 bases left in between. CDR1 LGHNT and CDR2 FRNRAP come from the germline V gene. The CDR3 loop spans 14 amino acids. The CDR3 bases are TGTGCTAGTGGTTTGACGGGCTCCTACAATGAGCAGTTCTTC. Amino acid sequence: CASGLTGSYNEQFF.

The J gene is TRBJ2-7, the V gene TRBV4-3, with 7 bases aligning to TRBD1. V lost 1 base and J lost 2; bases outside the gene matches: 2. The germline V gene encodes CDR1 LGHNA and CDR2 YSLEER. This CDR3 contains 14 residues. CDR3 sequence reads: CASSQGDSTYEQYF. In DNA form, the CDR3 reads TGCGCCAGCAGCCAAGGGGACAGTACCTACGAGCAGTACTTC.

This clonotype occurred a few times. The chain employs TRBV5-6 and TRBJ1-5; D call uncertain. The CDR3 totals 13 residues. Germline CDR1 is SGHDT and CDR2 is YYEEEE. V lost 1 base and J 4 bases, leaving 6 bases between the germline ends. The CDR3 region is CASSLSANQPQHF. The CDR3 DNA follows: TGTGCCAGCAGCTTGAGTGCGAATCAGCCCCAGCATTTT.

This clonotype was seen at least ten times. CDR3 protein: CASSVRTGISYEQYF. The CDR3 DNA is TGTGCCAGCAGCGTCCGGACAGGTATTTCCTACGAGCAGTACTTC. The chain has TRBV7-2 and TRBJ2-7, with 7 nucleotides matching TRBD1. CDR1 and CDR2 from the germline V gene are SGHTA and FQGNSA. The CDR3 sequence is 15 residues long. With 5 bases clipped from V and 1 base from J, the junction kept 8 bases outside the gene matches.

The chain combines TRBV7-2 with TRBJ2-6; D is unclear. The germline CDR1 and CDR2 sequences are SGHTA and FQGNSA. The CDR3 has 20 residues. V gave up 5 bases and J gave up 0 bases, with 23 bases separating them. CDR3 sequence reads: CASSAPSSMAGTSGANVLTF. CDR3 coding DNA: TGTGCCAGCAGCGCCCCCTCCTCAATGGCCGGAACCTCTGGGGCCAACGTCCTGACTTTC.

The chain has TRBV6-5 and TRBJ2-3, with 8 bases matching TRBD1. Germline trimming cut 8 bases from V and 4 bases from J; bases unmatched to any gene: 5. Germline CDR1 and CDR2: MNHEY and SVGAGI. The CDR3 is 13 amino acids. The DNA for the CDR3 is TGTGCCAGCCAACAACAGGGGGCAGATACGCAGTATTTT. It translates to CASQQQGADTQYF.

Regarding this clonotype: A much larger clone differs by one base, so this may be a read error. V is TRBV6-2 or TRBV6-3 and J is TRBJ2-7; perhaps TRBD1 as D (6 bases). This CDR3 is built from 13 residues. CDR1 and CDR2 from the germline V gene are MNHEY and SVGEGT. CDR3 region: CTSDRPSSYEQYF. CDR3 DNA: TGTACCAGCGACAGGCCTTCTTCCTACGAGCAGTACTTC.

This clonotype appeared a few times. The chain carries TRBV20-1 and TRBJ2-7; D is unclear. The CDR3 spans 12 residues. Trimming left V 8 bases short and J 2 bases short, with 13 bases between. From germline, CDR1 is DFQATT and CDR2 SNEGSKA (reference sequence). DNA for the CDR3: TGCAGTTCGATGGTGGGAACCTACGAGCAGTACTTC. Amino acid sequence: CSSMVGTYEQYF.

V gene TRBV30 combines with J gene TRBJ2-7, with a weak D call TRBD2 (6 bases). The CDR3 sequence is 12 residues long. CDR1 and CDR2 (germline): GTSNPN, SVGIG (reference sequence). Trimming removed 0 bases from V and 7 bases from J, with 10 bases in between. CDR3 sequence (DNA): TGTGCCTGGAGTGTATCGCTAGCGGAGCAGTACTTC. Encoded protein: CAWSVSLAEQYF.

The chain links TRBV20-1 to TRBJ1-4; possible D gene TRBD1, 5 bases. The germline V and J ends were trimmed by 4 bases and 0 bases, with 15 bases remaining between them. This CDR3 spans 16 amino acids. Germline V lookup: CDR1 DFQATT, CDR2 SNEGSKA (reference sequence). The CDR3 nucleotides are TGCAGTGCTAACAACAGGAGGACCTCAACTAATGAAAAACTGTTTTTT. It codes for CSANNRRTSTNEKLFF.

The V and J genes are TRBV7-9 and TRBJ2-2, with D perhaps matching TRBD1 or TRBD2 (5 bases each). In germline, CDR1 is SEHNR, CDR2 FQNEAQ (reference sequence). The length of the CDR3 is 15 residues. V dropped 3 bases and J dropped 3 bases, with 11 bases sitting between them. CDR3 nucleotides: TGTGCCAGCAGCTTTTCCGGGGCCGACACCGGGGAGCTGTTTTTT. This sequence encodes CASSFSGADTGELFF.

A remark on this clonotype: The conserved phenylalanine or tryptophan normally closing the CDR3 is absent here, so this likely arose from a read error. The genes are TRBV7-2 and TRBJ2-3; 13 bases map to TRBD2. This CDR3 comprises 17 residues. With 5 bases clipped from V and 2 bases from J, the junction kept 7 bases outside the gene matches. The germline V gene encodes CDR1 SGHTA and CDR2 FQGNSA. The CDR3 DNA reads as TGTGCCAGCAGCGATTCGGGACTAGCGGGGTACACAGATACGCAGTATTCT. It is translated as CASSDSGLAGYTDTQYS.

V gene TRBV29-1 combines with J gene TRBJ1-2; no firm D call. This CDR3 comprises 13 residues. Trimming removed 3 bases at V and 2 bases at J, with 10 bases between. The germline gives CDR1 SQVTM, CDR2 ANQGSEA. CDR3 sequence reads: CSVDGYKNYGYTF. The CDR3 bases are TGCAGCGTTGATGGTTACAAGAACTATGGCTACACCTTC. Combining the CDR3 with reference TRBV29-1 and TRBJ1-2 gives the whole variable domain SAVISQKPSRDICQRGTSLTIQCQVDSQVTMMFWYRQQPGQSLTLIATANQGSEATYESGFVIDKFPISRPNLTFSTLTVSNMSPEDSSIYLCSVDGYKNYGYTFGSGTRLTVV.

The gene calls are TRBV6-5 and TRBJ2-1; no clear D. CDR1 and CDR2 (germline): MNHEY, SVGAGI. The CDR3 consists of 14 residues. V dropped 0 bases and J dropped 5 bases, with 8 bases sitting between them. The CDR3 bases are TGTGCCAGCAGTTACTCGAACCGGAACAATGAGCAGTTCTTC. This sequence encodes CASSYSNRNNEQFF.